These 18 T cell receptor beta chains were sequenced from one sample in a study of T cell changes during pregnancy in multiple sclerosis (dated by TCRdb to between 2018 and 2020). The library was built by means of the immunoSEQ multiplex PCR assay. The source is immuneACCESS, and TCRdb retained only in-frame sequences with V and J called. Part of the clones is not carried over; for the studies checked, unresolved V genes explain less than half of this, and the remainder is unexplained. This sample gives about 36,000 clones in total; around 92% of them show up just once. Of the sample, 0.95% to 1.5% is held by the ten largest clones. Material: PBMCs (not recorded whether the cells were cultured). The receptor set was obtained from a female donor with multiple sclerosis, enrolled in a pregnancy study.

This chain connects TRBV9 to TRBJ2-3; tentatively, D is TRBD1 or TRBD2 (5 bases each). Germline V gene lookup returns CDR1 SGDLS and CDR2 YYNGEE. V was pared by 0 bases and J by 4 bases, with 15 bases between. This CDR3 has 16 amino acids. The CDR3 DNA reads as TGTGCCAGCAGCGTAGGGGGGAGAATAGACTCAGATACGCAGTATTTT. Protein sequence: CASSVGGRIDSDTQYF.

The V call is TRBV11-2, the J call TRBJ2-1, with 9 nucleotides matching TRBD2. V was pared by 0 bases and J by 4 bases, with 4 bases of the junction left unmatched. Germline lookup yields CDR1 SGHAT and CDR2 FQNNGV. CDR3 length: 16 amino acids. The CDR3 loop reads CASSLESSGTYNEQFF. Here the CDR3 DNA reads TGTGCCAGCAGCTTAGAATCTAGCGGGACATACAATGAGCAGTTCTTC.

The CDR3 DNA reads as TGTGCCAGCAGCCCATCGAACACCGGGGAGCTGTTTTTT. As protein: CASSPSNTGELFF. The rearrangement links TRBV7-9 to TRBJ2-2, with D hard to call. Trimming cost V 5 bases and J 0 bases, with 4 bases left between them. Per the germline V gene, CDR1 is SEHNR and CDR2 is FQNEAQ (reference sequence). The CDR3 sequence is 13 residues long.

The rearrangement links TRBV4-1 to TRBJ1-4; maybe TRBD1 (6 bases). CDR1 MGHRA and CDR2 YSYEKL come from the germline V gene. V was clipped by 1 base and J by 1 base, with 13 bases between them. CDR3 length equals 17 residues. CDR3 DNA: TGCGCCAGCAGCCAAGGTTGGGACACACGAACTAATGAAAAACTGTTTTTT. Encoded protein: CASSQGWDTRTNEKLFF.

This clone was observed a single time. The CDR3 loop reads CASSPRDRTQYF. CDR3 coding DNA: TGTGCCAGCTCACCCAGGGACCGGACCCAGTACTTC. The V and J genes are TRBV18 and TRBJ2-5; either TRBD1 or TRBD2 may supply D (5 bases each). The CDR3 has 12 residues. Germline-derived CDR1 and CDR2 are KGHSH and LQKENI. V was trimmed by 3 bases and J by 7 bases, leaving 9 bases between them. The entire variable domain, with the rest obtained from reference TRBV18 and TRBJ2-5, is as follows: NAGVMQNPRHLVRRRGQEARLRCSPMKGHSHVYWYRQLPEEGLKFMVYLQKENIIDESGMPKERFSAEFPKEGPSILRIQQVVRGDSAAYFCASSPRDRTQYFGPGTRLLVL.

V usage is TRBV18 and J usage is TRBJ2-7; no clear D gene. This CDR3 is 11 amino acids long. The germline V gene encodes CDR1 KGHSH and CDR2 LQKENI. V dropped 4 bases and J dropped 5 bases, with 6 bases sitting between them. The CDR3 nucleotides read TGTGCCAGCTCACGCCGAGACGAGCAGTACTTC. Amino acids: CASSRRDEQYF.

The sample holds a few counts of this clone. V gene TRBV5-6 combines with J gene TRBJ2-2, with 9 nucleotides matching TRBD1. J was trimmed by 0 bases and V by 4 bases; bases with no gene match: 4. CDR3 length equals 16 residues. Germline CDR1 is SGHDT and CDR2 is YYEEEE. The CDR3 sequence is CASSPGQGSNTGELFF. The CDR3 nucleotides read TGTGCCAGCAGCCCCGGACAGGGGTCGAACACCGGGGAGCTGTTTTTT.

The CDR3 loop is CASSAGDWTEEETQYF. CDR3 sequence (DNA): TGTGCCAGCAGCGCAGGGGATTGGACAGAAGAAGAGACCCAGTACTTC. V and J are TRBV9 and TRBJ2-5, with TRBD1 as a possible D gene (6 bases). There are 16 residues in the CDR3. CDR1 and CDR2 from the germline V gene are SGDLS and YYNGEE. V was trimmed by 3 bases and J by 3 bases, leaving 18 bases between them.

This rearrangement joins TRBV6-5 to TRBJ1-5; 9 bases align to TRBD1. The ends lost 2 bases at V and 6 bases at J; junction bases unmatched: 5. The CDR3 is 15 residues long. The germline CDR1 and CDR2 sequences are MNHEY and SVGAGI. In nucleotides, the CDR3 is TGTGCCAGCAGTTACAGTGGGACAGGGTCTCAGCCCCAGCATTTT. Its protein is CASSYSGTGSQPQHF.

This clone appeared a single time. V usage is TRBV5-1 and J usage is TRBJ2-1; 9 bases fit TRBD1. The CDR3 runs to 14 residues. In germline, CDR1 is SGHRS, CDR2 YFSETQ. V dropped 0 bases and J dropped 7; count of bases not matched to a gene: 2. CDR3 protein: CASSLAGTGNEQFF. The CDR3 DNA reads as TGCGCCAGCAGCTTGGCCGGGACAGGGAATGAGCAGTTCTTC.

Written as DNA, the CDR3 is TGTGCCAGCAGTTTGAGGGGGCTGAGGCAGGGGGACAATCAGCCCCAGCATTTT. Amino acids: CASSLRGLRQGDNQPQHF. The chain recombines TRBV28 with TRBJ1-5; 7 bases agree with TRBD1. This CDR3 has 18 amino acids. The germline gives CDR1 MDHEN, CDR2 SYDVKM. J gave up 3 bases and V 3 bases, and 14 bases lay outside the gene matches.

This clone was counted a single time. The V gene is TRBV28, the J gene TRBJ2-7; 8 bases align to TRBD2. Germline V gene lookup returns CDR1 MDHEN and CDR2 SYDVKM. The CDR3 contains 16 residues. The V segment lost 3 bases and the J segment 5 bases; nucleotides outside the gene matches: 12. The CDR3 loop is CASSFRRGREANEQYF. The CDR3 nucleotides are TGTGCCAGCAGTTTTCGACGAGGGCGGGAGGCCAACGAGCAGTACTTC.

The J gene is TRBJ1-2, the V gene TRBV7-3, with 8 positions matching TRBD1. This CDR3 is 12 amino acids long. Germline values: CDR1 SGHTA, CDR2 FQGTGA. J lost 11 bases, V lost 3 bases, and 5 bases had no gene match. CDR3 amino acids: CASSFTGGPYTF. The CDR3 DNA follows: TGTGCCAGCAGCTTTACAGGGGGTCCGTACACCTTC.

The chain is built from TRBV4-1 and TRBJ2-7; D not certain. In germline, CDR1 is MGHRA, CDR2 YSYEKL. The CDR3 contains 15 residues. V dropped 5 bases and J dropped 1 base, with 15 bases sitting between them. CDR3 DNA: TGCGCCAGCAGCGTTAGGGTGTCCCTTTCCTACGAGCAGTACTTC. This gives the protein CASSVRVSLSYEQYF.

The chain is built from TRBV5-1 and TRBJ2-5; D remains ambiguous. There are 12 residues in the CDR3. Trimming removed 2 bases at V and 3 bases at J, with 5 bases between. Per the germline V gene, CDR1 is SGHRS and CDR2 is YFSETQ. CDR3 sequence: CASSFNEETQYF. The CDR3 bases are TGCGCCAGCAGCTTTAACGAAGAGACCCAGTACTTC. Filled out from reference TRBV5-1 and TRBJ2-5, the complete variable domain reads KAGVTQTPRYLIKTRGQQVTLSCSPISGHRSVSWYQQTPGQGLQFLFEYFSETQRNKGNFPGRFSGRQFSNSRSEMNVSTLELGDSALYLCASSFNEETQYFGPGTRLLVL.

The genes are TRBV6-5 and TRBJ1-5; maybe TRBD1 (5 bases). The germline gives CDR1 MNHEY, CDR2 SVGAGI. V was cut by 4 bases and J by 9 bases, with 16 bases left in between. The CDR3 loop spans 14 amino acids. Written as DNA, the CDR3 is TGTGCCAGCAGTTCGGGCAGGGTCAGTGGGCCCCAGCATTTT. It specifies CASSSGRVSGPQHF.

This rearrangement joins TRBV4-3 to TRBJ1-4; 8 nucleotides match TRBD1. CDR1 is LGHNA, CDR2 YSLEER, per germline. V lost 0 bases to trimming and J lost 6 bases; unmatched junction nucleotides: 6. This CDR3 has 16 amino acids. In DNA, the CDR3 is TGCGCCAGCAGCCAAGATCGAGGGACAGGTGATGAAAAACTGTTTTTT. It yields the protein CASSQDRGTGDEKLFF.

This clone has just one count. The chain joins TRBV5-1 to TRBJ2-2, with D possibly being TRBD1 or TRBD2 (5 bases each). Germline V gene lookup returns CDR1 SGHRS and CDR2 YFSETQ. The CDR3 totals 17 residues. The V end was cut by 3 bases, the J end by 6 bases, with 21 bases between. CDR3 sequence: CASSYHPGPEYPGELFF. The CDR3 DNA sequence: TGCGCCAGCAGCTACCACCCGGGACCCGAGTACCCCGGGGAGCTGTTTTTT.